The 8 T cell receptor beta chains below were found in one sample sequenced in a study of T cells in Graves' hyperthyroidism and ophthalmopathy (dated by TCRdb to between 2018 and 2020). Receptor amplification or capture employed multiplex PCR. Reads for this sample came from an Illumina HiSeq 2000. The TCR beta CDR3 regions were amplified from the RNA transcripts. A first-round RT-PCR of the TCR CDR3 used the HTBI primer set with the Qiagen OneStep RT-PCR kit. Using fastp trimming at Q25 and MiXCR clonotype assembly, TCRdb reanalyzed the public sequencing data and kept in-frame beta chains. Rows merge per CDR3 protein into single entries with the most common DNA and genes. The sample table records approximately 510,000 distinct CDR3 sequences; around 20% of these occur just once. 26% of the sample lies in the top ten. What was sequenced was blood. These receptors were obtained from a man aged 18 to 29 with Graves' hyperthyroidism.

For this clonotype: This could be a read error, since a much larger clone is one nucleotide away. The genes are TRBV20-1 and TRBJ1-1; 7 bases line up with TRBD1. This CDR3 region has 12 residues. Losses at the gene ends were 6 bases for V and 3 bases for J; bases not matched to a gene: 4. Per the germline V gene, CDR1 is DFQATT and CDR2 is SNEGSKA (reference sequence). CDR3 sequence reads: CSASDRDTEAFF. In DNA form, the CDR3 reads TGCAGTGCCTCTGACAGGGACACTGAAGCTTTCTTT.

V gene TRBV3-1 combines with J gene TRBJ2-1; D ambiguous. CDR1 and CDR2 from the germline V gene are LGHDT and YNNKEL (reference sequence). V was cut by 3 bases and J by 1 base, with 7 bases left in between. This CDR3 has 14 amino acids. In DNA form, the CDR3 reads TGTGCCAGCAGCCAGGGTGGTTCCTACAATGAGCAGTTCTTC. Its translation: CASSQGGSYNEQFF.

As regards this clonotype: A read error may be the cause here, since a much bigger clone is one base away. The chain links TRBV12-3 or TRBV12-4 to TRBJ1-1; no firm D call. The CDR3 length is 15 residues. CDR3 bases: TGTGCCAGCAGTTTGGTTTTTCCGAGGTACACTGAAGCTTGCTTT. Encoded protein: CASSLVFPRYTEACF.

In its sample, this clonotype was seen many times. At one of its ends the junction is not consistent with the germline gene, which may arise from a read error. The V and J genes are TRBV6-5 and TRBJ1-2; D call uncertain. This CDR3 is built from 14 residues. Germline lookup yields CDR1 MNHEY and CDR2 SVGAGI. For the CDR3, the DNA is TGTGCCGGCAGTTACGGCCAAGGCGACTATGGCTACACCTTC. Its translation: CAGSYGQGDYGYTF.

The table lists this clonotype with many counts. The chain carries TRBV19 and TRBJ1-1; TRBD1 matches 9 bases. The V gene's germline CDR1 is LNHDA and CDR2 SQIVND (reference sequence). The V and J ends lost 3 bases and 4 bases, in that order; junction bases with no gene match: 6. The CDR3 runs to 15 residues. In DNA form, the CDR3 reads TGTGCCAGTAGTATCTCGGGACAGGGAGGCACTGAAGCTTTCTTT. Its translation: CASSISGQGGTEAFF.

Comments on this clonotype: The limits of the CDR3 on the DNA are not certain, so only TCRdb's listed CDR3 is given. The genes are TRBV4-1 and TRBJ1-1; the table's D call, TRBD1, has no DNA check behind it. Germline CDR1 MGHRA, CDR2 YSYEKL. The CDR3 totals 15 residues, both ends included. CDR3 amino acids: CASSPVGTGNTEASF.

V usage is TRBV6-1 and J usage is TRBJ1-6, with 8 positions matching TRBD1. The germline gives CDR1 MNHNS, CDR2 SASEGT. The V segment lost 6 bases and the J segment 5 bases; nucleotides outside the gene matches: 3. The length of the CDR3 is 14 residues. The CDR3 bases are TGTGCCAGCAGGGACAGGGTTGATAATTCACCCCTCCACTTT. It yields the protein CASRDRVDNSPLHF.

This clonotype was observed many times. The chain employs TRBV29-1 and TRBJ1-5, with D possibly TRBD1 on 5 matching bases. CDR1 SQVTM and CDR2 ANQGSEA come from the germline V gene. The CDR3 is 12 amino acids. V was pared by 6 bases and J by 7 bases, with 13 bases between. Here the CDR3 DNA reads TGCAGCGTGAAAGGGCAGGGCCAGCCCCAGCATTTT. This encodes CSVKGQGQPQHF.